This record covers a single TCR beta chain. The CDR3 extends over 15 amino acids. Trimming removed 0 bases at V and 7 bases at J, with 13 bases between. Per germline, CDR1 LNHNV and CDR2 YYDKDF (reference sequence). In the original workflow: It was from reference gene primer amplification that nucleated cell counts were estimated. Using immunoSEQ multiplex PCR, the repertoire was profiled, and TCRdb retains in-frame clones only, with some absent. V and J calls plus clone size are reproduced from that table; the DNA served to infer D and trimming. The sample consists of about 110,000 clones, about 91% of them appearing once. This record comes from a study of blood T cell repertoires in COVID-19. As for the study in general: The analysed material was cDNA or gDNA that came from T cells, B-cell-depleted T cells, or PBMCs.

The sample comprised peripheral blood. J is TRBJ1-5 and V is TRBV15, with D perhaps TRBD1 (5 bases). This TCR derives from a man over 45 with active or convalescent COVID-19. The CDR3 here is CATSRDRGKGQPQHF. CDR3 in DNA: TGTGCCACCAGCAGAGATAGGGGAAAAGGGCAGCCCCAGCATTTT.